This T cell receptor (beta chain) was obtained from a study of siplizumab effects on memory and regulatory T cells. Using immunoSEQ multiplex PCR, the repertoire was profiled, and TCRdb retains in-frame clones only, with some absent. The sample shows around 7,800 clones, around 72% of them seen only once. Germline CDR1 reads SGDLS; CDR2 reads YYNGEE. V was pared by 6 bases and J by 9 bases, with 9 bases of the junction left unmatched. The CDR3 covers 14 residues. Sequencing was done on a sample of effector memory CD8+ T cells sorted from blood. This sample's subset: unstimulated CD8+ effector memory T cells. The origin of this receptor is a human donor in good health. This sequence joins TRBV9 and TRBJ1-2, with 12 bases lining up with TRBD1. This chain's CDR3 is CASTEGTGGGRYTF. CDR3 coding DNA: TGTGCCAGCACCGAGGGGACAGGGGGCGGTCGCTACACCTTC.